These 12 T cell receptor beta chains came from one sample sequenced in a study of T cell responses to AZD1222 COVID-19 vaccine. The assay was immunoSEQ multiplex PCR, and TCRdb's table has in-frame clones only and misses some. The table lists tens of thousands of clones, around 81% of them singletons. The sequencing used peripheral blood, collected 28 days after the second AZD1222 dose. The receptors here all came from an adult who received the AZD1222 COVID-19 vaccine.

This chain joins TRBV30 and TRBJ2-2, with a possible D match to TRBD2 (7 bases). CDR3 length: 14 residues. Trimming took 4 bases from V and 4 from J, leaving 13 bases between them. Germline V CDR1 and CDR2: GTSNPN, SVGIG (reference sequence). The CDR3, as DNA: TGTGCCTGGAAAACTGGGGGGGCCACCGGGGAGCTGTTTTTT. This translates into CAWKTGGATGELFF.

The chain carries TRBV9 and TRBJ2-1; 13 bases fit TRBD2. The CDR3 runs to 17 residues. The germline gives CDR1 SGDLS, CDR2 YYNGEE. The V segment lost 6 bases and the J segment 0 bases; nucleotides outside the gene matches: 6. This CDR3 reads CASTGLAGLSSYNEQFF. CDR3 nucleotides: TGTGCCAGCACGGGACTAGCGGGATTGAGCTCCTACAATGAGCAGTTCTTC. Full variable domain (rest looked up from reference TRBV9 and TRBJ2-1): DSGVTQTPKHLITATGQRVTLRCSPRSGDLSVYWYQQSLDQGLQFLIQYYNGEERAKGNILERFSAQQFPDLHSELNLSSLELGDSALYFCASTGLAGLSSYNEQFFGPGTRLTVL.

CDR3 coding DNA: TGTGCCAGCAGTTTCCGGGGGGCGGCTCAGCCCCAGCATTTT. Protein product: CASSFRGAAQPQHF. This chain joins TRBV27 and TRBJ1-5, with D maybe TRBD1 (6 bases). Trimming pared 3 bases from V and 6 bases from J, leaving 12 bases between. CDR1 is MNHEY and CDR2 is SMNVEV in the germline V gene (reference sequence). The CDR3 length is 14 residues.

The genes are TRBV5-1 and TRBJ2-2; D tentatively reads TRBD1 or TRBD2 (5 bases each). Germline values: CDR1 SGHRS, CDR2 YFSETQ. CDR3 length: 16 residues. V was clipped by 4 bases and J by 1 base, with 14 bases between them. This CDR3 is CASSRSWGMNTGELFF. CDR3 coding DNA: TGCGCCAGCAGCCGATCCTGGGGGATGAACACCGGGGAGCTGTTTTTT.

This sequence joins TRBV7-8 and TRBJ1-2; D unresolved. The V end was cut by 1 base, the J end by 5 bases, with 5 bases between. There are 12 residues in the CDR3. The germline CDR1 and CDR2 sequences are SGHVS and FQNEAQ. For the CDR3, the DNA is TGTGCCAGCAGCTTAGGGGATTATGGCTACACCTTC. Translating gives CASSLGDYGYTF.

The count of this clone is one. The chain carries TRBV19 and TRBJ1-1, with D hard to call. The CDR3 totals 14 residues. The V gene lost 7 bases and the J gene lost 1 base, with 13 bases spanning the gap. Germline V gene sequence: CDR1 LNHDA, CDR2 SQIVND (reference sequence). In DNA, the CDR3 is TGTGCCAGTATCACCTGGGGAGGGAACACTGAAGCTTTCTTT. Encoded protein: CASITWGGNTEAFF.

This chain links TRBV30 with TRBJ1-1, with D perhaps TRBD1 (6 bases). Germline CDR1 is GTSNPN and CDR2 is SVGIG (reference sequence). The CDR3 totals 13 residues. Trimming pared 4 bases from V and 8 bases from J, leaving 17 bases between. CDR3 bases: TGTGCCTGGAACAGCCAGGGGCTGGGAGAAGCTTTCTTT. Protein: CAWNSQGLGEAFF.

In this sample, this clone turned up once. The chain uses TRBV3-1 (or the pseudogene TRBV3-2) and TRBJ1-2, with D tentatively TRBD1 (6 bases). V was clipped by 2 bases and J by 4 bases, with 17 bases between them. Germline CDR1 and CDR2: LGHDT and YNNKEL (reference sequence). The CDR3 consists of 16 residues. CDR3 in amino acids: CASSQRRGGSFYGYTF. In nucleotides, the CDR3 is TGTGCCAGCAGCCAAAGAAGGGGGGGGAGTTTCTATGGCTACACCTTC.

This clone is a singleton in its sample. CDR3 protein: CATSDPGQGESNYGYTF. In nucleotides, the CDR3 is TGTGCCACCAGTGACCCGGGACAGGGAGAAAGCAACTATGGCTACACCTTC. The V call is TRBV24-1, the J call TRBJ1-2; TRBD1 matches 9 bases. Germline trimming cut 4 bases from V and 2 bases from J; bases unmatched to any gene: 10. CDR1 and CDR2 (germline): KGHDR, SFDVKD. The length of the CDR3 is 17 residues.

V is TRBV6-5 and J is TRBJ2-1; 10 nucleotides agree with TRBD1. The junction had 5 bases not matched to a gene; V was cut back by 4 bases and J by 5 bases. The CDR3 runs 15 residues. The germline gives CDR1 MNHEY, CDR2 SVGAGI. As DNA, the CDR3 is TGTGCCAGCAGTTCCGGGACAGGGGTGAACAATGAGCAGTTCTTC. Its translation is CASSSGTGVNNEQFF.

The rearrangement uses TRBV3-1 (or the pseudogene TRBV3-2) and TRBJ1-1; 8 nucleotides agree with TRBD1. CDR3 length: 17 amino acids. The germline gives CDR1 LGHDT, CDR2 YNNKEL (reference sequence). Trimming at V came to 1 base and at J to 3 bases, leaving 10 bases not matched to a gene. CDR3: CASSQAGSTGEDTEAFF. The DNA of the CDR3 is TGTGCCAGCAGCCAAGCGGGGTCGACAGGGGAGGACACTGAAGCTTTCTTT.

The chain uses TRBV7-2 and TRBJ2-5; D possibly matches TRBD1 or TRBD2 (5 bases each). The germline CDR1 and CDR2 sequences are SGHTA and FQGNSA. The V and J ends lost 3 bases and 2 bases respectively, with 13 bases between them. This CDR3 has 15 residues. The CDR3 region has the DNA TGTGCCAGCAGCTTGATTGGAGGACAACAAGAGACCCAGTACTTC. Protein sequence: CASSLIGGQQETQYF.